Listed below are T cell receptor beta chains from one sample, sequenced in a study of PD-L1 blockade in urothelial cancer. Measured with immunoSEQ multiplex PCR; TCRdb has only the in-frame clones, and not every one. This table has tens of thousands of clones, around 85% appearing once. The sample here was PBMCs, taken around atezolizumab (anti-PD-L1) treatment. These receptor sequences come from a man of 80 years or more with urothelial cancer. Each CDR3 is given with its conserved first and last residue. The order of the fields is D gene, V gene, J gene, clone size, CDR3 protein, CDR3 DNA. The D gene is left open where the match is weak. Clone sizes are given selectively: once, few, many, or a class where the clone is expanded.

D gene: TRBD1
V gene: TRBV6-1
J gene: TRBJ2-5
clone size: .
CDR3 protein: CASSEVFRGTEETQYF
CDR3 DNA: TGTGCCAGCAGTGAAGTATTTAGGGGGACAGAAGAGACCCAGTACTTC

D gene: TRBD2
V gene: TRBV11-2
J gene: TRBJ2-7
clone size: .
CDR3 protein: CASSFIAGAYEQYF
CDR3 DNA: TGTGCCAGCAGCTTTATAGCGGGGGCCTACGAGCAGTACTTC

D gene: TRBD2
V gene: TRBV5-1
J gene: TRBJ2-7
clone size: few
CDR3 protein: CASSPGTSGRGVYEQYF
CDR3 DNA: TGCGCCAGCAGCCCCGGGACTAGCGGTAGGGGTGTTTACGAGCAGTACTTC

D gene: TRBD1
V gene: TRBV5-6
J gene: TRBJ2-2
clone size: .
CDR3 protein: CASSRDRGYTGELFF
CDR3 DNA: TGTGCCAGCAGCCGGGACAGAGGGTACACCGGGGAGCTGTTTTTT

D gene: .
V gene: TRBV27
J gene: TRBJ1-1
clone size: .
CDR3 protein: CASSLRGAGVAFF
CDR3 DNA: TGTGCCAGCAGTTTAAGAGGGGCAGGGGTAGCTTTCTTT

D gene: .
V gene: TRBV27
J gene: TRBJ2-5
clone size: .
CDR3 protein: CASSLSAGRETQYF
CDR3 DNA: TGTGCCAGCAGTTTATCTGCGGGGCGCGAGACCCAGTACTTC

D gene: TRBD2
V gene: TRBV11-2
J gene: TRBJ2-7
clone size: .
CDR3 protein: CASSLGGRTYEQYF
CDR3 DNA: TGTGCCAGCAGCTTGGGCGGGAGAACCTACGAGCAGTACTTC

D gene: TRBD1
V gene: TRBV9
J gene: TRBJ2-1
clone size: .
CDR3 protein: CASSVAGGSYNEQFF
CDR3 DNA: TGTGCCAGCAGCGTAGCAGGGGGCTCCTACAATGAGCAGTTCTTC

D gene: TRBD1
V gene: TRBV5-4
J gene: TRBJ2-7
clone size: .
CDR3 protein: CASSLGQGFSYEQYF
CDR3 DNA: TGTGCCAGCAGCTTGGGACAGGGATTTTCCTACGAGCAGTACTTC

D gene: .
V gene: TRBV2
J gene: TRBJ1-2
clone size: few
CDR3 protein: CASSENGGYYGYTF
CDR3 DNA: TGTGCCAGCAGTGAAAACGGGGGTTACTATGGCTACACCTTC

D gene: TRBD1
V gene: TRBV29-1
J gene: TRBJ1-5
clone size: once
CDR3 protein: CSAGQGSNQPQHF
CDR3 DNA: TGCAGCGCGGGACAGGGGAGCAATCAGCCCCAGCATTTT

D gene: .
V gene: TRBV11-3
J gene: TRBJ2-3
clone size: .
CDR3 protein: CASSLEQNTDTQYF
CDR3 DNA: TGTGCCAGCAGCTTAGAACAGAACACAGATACGCAGTATTTT

D gene: .
V gene: TRBV6-5
J gene: TRBJ1-1
clone size: .
CDR3 protein: CASSYIGGEAFF
CDR3 DNA: TGTGCCAGCAGTTACATCGGGGGTGAAGCTTTCTTT

D gene: .
V gene: TRBV29-1
J gene: TRBJ2-1
clone size: once
CDR3 protein: CSVDLLASYNEQFF
CDR3 DNA: TGCAGCGTTGACCTTCTCGCGTCCTACAATGAGCAGTTCTTC

D gene: TRBD2
V gene: TRBV6-6
J gene: TRBJ2-1
clone size: .
CDR3 protein: CASSWGLAEYNEQFF
CDR3 DNA: TGTGCCAGCAGTTGGGGACTAGCGGAGTACAATGAGCAGTTCTTC

D gene: TRBD2
V gene: TRBV11-2
J gene: TRBJ2-3
clone size: .
CDR3 protein: CASSLGGEDTQYF
CDR3 DNA: TGTGCCAGCAGCTTGGGGGGGGAAGATACGCAGTATTTT

D gene: TRBD1
V gene: TRBV6-1
J gene: TRBJ1-2
clone size: .
CDR3 protein: CASSGQGYGYTF
CDR3 DNA: TGTGCCAGCAGTGGACAGGGTTATGGCTACACCTTC

D gene: .
V gene: TRBV28
J gene: TRBJ2-3
clone size: once
CDR3 protein: CASSSGISTDTQYF
CDR3 DNA: TGTGCCAGCAGTTCAGGGATTAGCACAGATACGCAGTATTTT

D gene: TRBD2
V gene: TRBV13
J gene: TRBJ2-1
clone size: .
CDR3 protein: CASSGLAGGTYNEQFF
CDR3 DNA: TGTGCCAGCAGCGGATTAGCGGGAGGGACCTACAATGAGCAGTTCTTC

D gene: .
V gene: TRBV5-6
J gene: TRBJ1-1
clone size: few
CDR3 protein: CASSLASGVTEAFF
CDR3 DNA: TGTGCCAGCAGCTTAGCGTCAGGGGTTACTGAAGCTTTCTTT

D gene: TRBD1
V gene: TRBV6-6
J gene: TRBJ2-3
clone size: .
CDR3 protein: CASSHRGSTDTQYF
CDR3 DNA: TGTGCCAGCAGTCACAGGGGTAGCACAGATACGCAGTATTTT

D gene: .
V gene: TRBV6-1
J gene: TRBJ2-7
clone size: few
CDR3 protein: CASTRLTGAPYEQYF
CDR3 DNA: TGTGCCAGCACCCGGCTCACGGGAGCACCCTACGAGCAGTACTTC

D gene: TRBD1
V gene: TRBV4-3
J gene: TRBJ2-7
clone size: .
CDR3 protein: CASSRETGGAYEQYF
CDR3 DNA: TGCGCCAGCAGCCGGGAGACAGGGGGCGCCTACGAGCAGTACTTC

D gene: .
V gene: TRBV10-2
J gene: TRBJ1-3
clone size: .
CDR3 protein: CASKDTSGNTIYF
CDR3 DNA: TGCGCCAGCAAAGATACATCTGGAAACACCATATATTTT

D gene: TRBD2
V gene: TRBV7-8
J gene: TRBJ2-3
clone size: .
CDR3 protein: CASSGYTSGRPTDTQYF
CDR3 DNA: TGTGCCAGCAGCGGTTATACTAGCGGGAGGCCCACAGATACGCAGTATTTT

D gene: .
V gene: TRBV28
J gene: TRBJ1-1
clone size: .
CDR3 protein: CASSEDRNTEAFF
CDR3 DNA: TGTGCCAGCAGTGAGGACAGGAACACTGAAGCTTTCTTT

D gene: TRBD2
V gene: TRBV2
J gene: TRBJ2-7
clone size: .
CDR3 protein: CASKSTSAVYEQYF
CDR3 DNA: TGTGCCAGCAAATCCACTAGCGCAGTCTACGAGCAGTACTTC

D gene: .
V gene: TRBV4-1
J gene: TRBJ2-1
clone size: .
CDR3 protein: CASSQRGRVPFGEQFF
CDR3 DNA: TGCGCCAGCAGCCAACGCGGCAGGGTCCCTTTCGGTGAGCAGTTCTTC

D gene: .
V gene: TRBV6-5
J gene: TRBJ1-3
clone size: once
CDR3 protein: CASSRQGSGNTIYF
CDR3 DNA: TGTGCCAGCAGCCGCCAGGGATCAGGAAACACCATATATTTT

D gene: .
V gene: TRBV6-1
J gene: TRBJ1-5
clone size: .
CDR3 protein: CASSEGQIYQPQHF
CDR3 DNA: TGTGCCAGCAGTGAAGGACAGATCTATCAGCCCCAGCATTTT

D gene: .
V gene: TRBV7-9
J gene: TRBJ2-3
clone size: .
CDR3 protein: CASSSVTDTQYF
CDR3 DNA: TGTGCCAGCAGCTCCGTCACAGATACGCAGTATTTT

D gene: .
V gene: TRBV15
J gene: TRBJ1-5
clone size: once
CDR3 protein: CATSRGKGGQPQHF
CDR3 DNA: TGTGCCACCAGCAGAGGGAAGGGCGGGCAGCCCCAGCATTTT

D gene: .
V gene: TRBV30
J gene: TRBJ2-1
clone size: .
CDR3 protein: CAWRTDSYNEQFF
CDR3 DNA: TGTGCCTGGAGAACAGACTCCTACAATGAGCAGTTCTTC

D gene: TRBD1
V gene: TRBV29-1
J gene: TRBJ2-5
clone size: .
CDR3 protein: CSVAAGTGQETQYF
CDR3 DNA: TGCAGCGTCGCAGCCGGGACAGGCCAAGAGACCCAGTACTTC

D gene: TRBD1
V gene: TRBV19
J gene: TRBJ1-2
clone size: .
CDR3 protein: CASSAGTGEYYGYTF
CDR3 DNA: TGTGCCAGTAGTGCCGGGACAGGGGAATACTATGGCTACACCTTC

D gene: .
V gene: TRBV5-1
J gene: TRBJ2-1
clone size: .
CDR3 protein: CASSWTPREGEQFF
CDR3 DNA: TGCGCCAGCAGTTGGACTCCCAGAGAGGGTGAGCAGTTCTTC

D gene: TRBD2
V gene: TRBV5-1
J gene: TRBJ2-5
clone size: .
CDR3 protein: CASSPGGSGSGETQYF
CDR3 DNA: TGCGCCAGCAGCCCCGGAGGTAGCGGGAGTGGGGAGACCCAGTACTTC

D gene: TRBD1
V gene: TRBV28
J gene: TRBJ2-2
clone size: .
CDR3 protein: CASSLYQTGGVTGELFF
CDR3 DNA: TGTGCCAGCAGTTTATATCAGACAGGGGGCGTCACCGGGGAGCTGTTTTTT

D gene: TRBD1
V gene: TRBV5-1
J gene: TRBJ1-1
clone size: .
CDR3 protein: CASSLGTGSTEAFF
CDR3 DNA: TGCGCCAGCAGCTTAGGGACAGGGTCCACTGAAGCTTTCTTT

D gene: .
V gene: TRBV9
J gene: TRBJ2-2
clone size: .
CDR3 protein: CASSVQEKNTGELFF
CDR3 DNA: TGTGCCAGCAGCGTACAGGAAAAAAACACCGGGGAGCTGTTTTTT

D gene: .
V gene: TRBV7-9
J gene: TRBJ2-1
clone size: .
CDR3 protein: CASSSQGGSSYNEQFF
CDR3 DNA: TGTGCCAGCAGCTCCCAGGGGGGTAGCTCCTACAATGAGCAGTTCTTC

D gene: .
V gene: TRBV27
J gene: TRBJ1-5
clone size: .
CDR3 protein: CASRVLPGSDQPQHF
CDR3 DNA: TGTGCCAGCCGAGTCCTTCCGGGTTCCGATCAGCCCCAGCATTTT

D gene: .
V gene: TRBV6-5
J gene: TRBJ2-7
clone size: few
CDR3 protein: CASQRQTSYEQYF
CDR3 DNA: TGTGCCAGTCAACGACAGACCTCCTACGAGCAGTACTTC

D gene: .
V gene: TRBV20-1
J gene: TRBJ1-1
clone size: .
CDR3 protein: CSARSYEAFF
CDR3 DNA: TGCAGTGCTAGGTCTTATGAAGCTTTCTTT

D gene: .
V gene: TRBV5-6
J gene: TRBJ1-1
clone size: .
CDR3 protein: CASSLAEGSTEAFF
CDR3 DNA: TGTGCCAGCAGCTTGGCGGAGGGATCCACTGAAGCTTTCTTT

D gene: TRBD2
V gene: TRBV29-1
J gene: TRBJ2-5
clone size: .
CDR3 protein: CSAARLAPQETQYF
CDR3 DNA: TGCAGCGCCGCAAGACTAGCCCCACAAGAGACCCAGTACTTC

D gene: .
V gene: TRBV6-4
J gene: TRBJ1-1
clone size: .
CDR3 protein: CASSEGTHTEAFF
CDR3 DNA: TGTGCCAGCAGTGAGGGGACTCACACTGAAGCTTTCTTT

D gene: TRBD1
V gene: TRBV10-3
J gene: TRBJ2-2
clone size: .
CDR3 protein: CAIRDGQGGTGELFF
CDR3 DNA: TGTGCCATCAGGGACGGACAGGGAGGCACCGGGGAGCTGTTTTTT

D gene: TRBD2
V gene: TRBV2
J gene: TRBJ2-1
clone size: .
CDR3 protein: CASSERRLADNEQFF
CDR3 DNA: TGTGCCAGCAGTGAGCGTCGACTAGCGGACAATGAGCAGTTCTTC

D gene: TRBD1
V gene: TRBV9
J gene: TRBJ2-3
clone size: .
CDR3 protein: CASSVMGTGGTDTQYF
CDR3 DNA: TGTGCCAGCAGCGTAATGGGGACAGGGGGCACAGATACGCAGTATTTT

D gene: .
V gene: TRBV21-1
J gene: TRBJ2-3
clone size: once
CDR3 protein: CASSTPPWRVADTQYF
CDR3 DNA: TGTGCCAGCAGCACCCCCCCATGGAGGGTTGCAGATACGCAGTATTTT

D gene: .
V gene: TRBV19
J gene: TRBJ2-2
clone size: .
CDR3 protein: CASSIQLANTGELFF
CDR3 DNA: TGTGCCAGTAGTATTCAGCTAGCAAACACCGGGGAGCTGTTTTTT

D gene: .
V gene: TRBV6-5
J gene: TRBJ1-2
clone size: .
CDR3 protein: CASSYSQGNGYTF
CDR3 DNA: TGTGCCAGCAGTTACTCCCAGGGTAATGGCTACACCTTC